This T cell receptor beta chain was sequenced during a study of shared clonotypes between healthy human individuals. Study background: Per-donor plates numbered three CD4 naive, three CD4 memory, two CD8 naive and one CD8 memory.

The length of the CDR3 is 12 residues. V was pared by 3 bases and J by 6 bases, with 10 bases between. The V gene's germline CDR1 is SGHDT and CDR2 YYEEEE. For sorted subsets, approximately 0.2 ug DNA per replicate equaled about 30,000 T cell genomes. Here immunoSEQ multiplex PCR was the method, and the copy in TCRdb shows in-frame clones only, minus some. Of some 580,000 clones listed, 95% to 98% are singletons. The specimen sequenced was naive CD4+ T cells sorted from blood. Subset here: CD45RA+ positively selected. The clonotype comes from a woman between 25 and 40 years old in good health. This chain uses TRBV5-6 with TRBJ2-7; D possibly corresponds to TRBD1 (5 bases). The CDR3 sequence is CASSSTDGEQYF. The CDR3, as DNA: TGTGCCAGCAGCTCGACAGACGGCGAGCAGTACTTC.